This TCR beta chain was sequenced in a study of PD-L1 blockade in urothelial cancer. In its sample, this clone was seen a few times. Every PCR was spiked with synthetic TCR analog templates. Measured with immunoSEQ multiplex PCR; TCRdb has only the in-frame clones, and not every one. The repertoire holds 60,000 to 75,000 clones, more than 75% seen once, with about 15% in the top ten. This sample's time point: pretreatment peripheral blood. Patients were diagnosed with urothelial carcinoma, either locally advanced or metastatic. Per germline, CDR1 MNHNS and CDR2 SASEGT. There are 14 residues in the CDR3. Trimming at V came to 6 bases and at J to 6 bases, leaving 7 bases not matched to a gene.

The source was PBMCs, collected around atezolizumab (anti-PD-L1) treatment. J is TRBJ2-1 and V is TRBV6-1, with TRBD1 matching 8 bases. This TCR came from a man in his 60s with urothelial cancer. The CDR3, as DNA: TGTGCCAGCAGGACTCGACAGGGGACCAATGAGCAGTTCTTC. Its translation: CASRTRQGTNEQFF.